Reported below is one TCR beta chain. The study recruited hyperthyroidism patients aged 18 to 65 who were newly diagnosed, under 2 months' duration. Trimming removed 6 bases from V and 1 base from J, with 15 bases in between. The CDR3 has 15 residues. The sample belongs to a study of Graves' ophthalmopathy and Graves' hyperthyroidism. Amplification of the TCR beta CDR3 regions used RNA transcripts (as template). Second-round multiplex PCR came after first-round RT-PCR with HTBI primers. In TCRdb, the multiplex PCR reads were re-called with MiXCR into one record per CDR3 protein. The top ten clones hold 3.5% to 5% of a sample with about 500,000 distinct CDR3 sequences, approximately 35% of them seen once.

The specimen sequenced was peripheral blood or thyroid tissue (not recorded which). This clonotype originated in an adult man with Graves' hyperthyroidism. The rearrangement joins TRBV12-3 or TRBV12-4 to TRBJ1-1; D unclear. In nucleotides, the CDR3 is TGTGCCAGCAGCCAAGAGTGGGCAGGGAACACTGAAGCTTTCTTT. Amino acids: CASSQEWAGNTEAFF.